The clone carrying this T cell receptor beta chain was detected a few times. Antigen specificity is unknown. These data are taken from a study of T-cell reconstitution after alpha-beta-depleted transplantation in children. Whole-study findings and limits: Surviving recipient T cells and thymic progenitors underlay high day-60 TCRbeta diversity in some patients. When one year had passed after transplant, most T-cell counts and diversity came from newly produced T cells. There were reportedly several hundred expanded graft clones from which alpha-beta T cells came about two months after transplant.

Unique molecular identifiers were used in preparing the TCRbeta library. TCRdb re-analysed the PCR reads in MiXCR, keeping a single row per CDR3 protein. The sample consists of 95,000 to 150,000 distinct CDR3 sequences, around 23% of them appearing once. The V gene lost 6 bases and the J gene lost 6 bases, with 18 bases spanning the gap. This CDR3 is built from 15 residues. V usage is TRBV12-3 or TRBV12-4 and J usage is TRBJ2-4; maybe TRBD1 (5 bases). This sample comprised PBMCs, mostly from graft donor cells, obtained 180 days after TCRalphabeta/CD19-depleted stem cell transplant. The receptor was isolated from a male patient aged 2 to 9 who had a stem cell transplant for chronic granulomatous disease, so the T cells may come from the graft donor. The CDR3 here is CASSGLWGPGNIQYF. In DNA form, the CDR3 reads TGTGCCAGCAGCGGTCTCTGGGGCCCTGGAAACATTCAGTACTTC.